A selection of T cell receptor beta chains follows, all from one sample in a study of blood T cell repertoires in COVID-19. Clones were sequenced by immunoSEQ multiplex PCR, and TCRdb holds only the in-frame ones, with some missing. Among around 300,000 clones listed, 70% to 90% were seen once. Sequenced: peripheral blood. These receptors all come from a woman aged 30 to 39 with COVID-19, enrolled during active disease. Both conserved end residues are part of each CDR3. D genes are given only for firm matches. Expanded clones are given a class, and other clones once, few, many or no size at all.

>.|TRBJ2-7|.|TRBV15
TGTGCCACCAGCAGAGATCGGGACACAAGCTACGAGCAGTACTTC
CATSRDRDTSYEQYF
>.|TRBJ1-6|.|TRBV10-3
TGTGCCATCAGTCCGACAGAACCCAGTTCACCCCTCCACTTT
CAISPTEPSSPLHF
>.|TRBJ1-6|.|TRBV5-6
TGTGCCAGCAGCTTATTTTCCGATTCACCCCTCCACTTT
CASSLFSDSPLHF
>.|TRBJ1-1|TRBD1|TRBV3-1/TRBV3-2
TGTGCCAGCAGCTCGCGGGACAGGGGCCTGAACACTGAAGCTTTCTTT
CASSSRDRGLNTEAFF
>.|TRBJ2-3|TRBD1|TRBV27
TGTGCCAGCAGCCCGACAGGGATCGATACGCAGTATTTT
CASSPTGIDTQYF
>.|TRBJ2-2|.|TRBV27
TGTGCCAGCAGGCCTCAGTGGAGGTGGACCGGGGAGCTGTTTTTT
CASRPQWRWTGELFF
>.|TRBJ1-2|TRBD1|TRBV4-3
TGCGCCAGCAGCCGCCAACAGGGGGCGGAAGGTTATGGCTACACCTTC
CASSRQQGAEGYGYTF
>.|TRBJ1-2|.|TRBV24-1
TGTGCCACCAGCGATCCGGGGAGTGGCGGCTACACCTTC
CATSDPGSGGYTF
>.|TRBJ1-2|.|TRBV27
TGTGCCAGCAGTTTATCAGGACAACGGGGCTACACCTTC
CASSLSGQRGYTF
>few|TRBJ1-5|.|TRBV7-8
TGTGCCAGCAGCTTAGCGCGGGCAGCCCAGCCCCAGCATTTT
CASSLARAAQPQHF
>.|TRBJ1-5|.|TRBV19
TGTGCCAGTAGTATAGTGGGGGGGGATCAGCCCCAGCATTTT
CASSIVGGDQPQHF
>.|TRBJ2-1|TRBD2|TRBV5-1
TGCGCCAGCTCGCCTACTAGCGGGGGTAACAATGAGCAGTTCTTC
CASSPTSGGNNEQFF
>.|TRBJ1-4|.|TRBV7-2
TGTGCCAGCAGCTTAGCGCCAGGGGAGGAAAAACTGTTTTTT
CASSLAPGEEKLFF
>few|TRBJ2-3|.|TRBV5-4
TGTGCCAGCAGCCAGTGGACTGGTTGGGATACGCAGTATTTT
CASSQWTGWDTQYF
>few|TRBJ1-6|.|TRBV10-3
TGTGCCATCGCCCCGAGCTCCTATAATTCACCCCTCCACTTT
CAIAPSSYNSPLHF
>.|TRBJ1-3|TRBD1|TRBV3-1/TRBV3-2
TGTGCCAGCAGCCCCCGGGACAGGGGGCAAAACACCATATATTTT
CASSPRDRGQNTIYF
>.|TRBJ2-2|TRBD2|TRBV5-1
TGCGCCAGCAGCTTGGCCATGACTAGCCTGAACACCGGGGAGCTGTTTTTT
CASSLAMTSLNTGELFF
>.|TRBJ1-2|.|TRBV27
TGTGCCAGCAGTTTATCGTCTCCACGGGATTATGGCTACACCTTC
CASSLSSPRDYGYTF
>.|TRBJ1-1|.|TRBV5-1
TGCGCCAGCAGCTTATCGACAGTCACGAACACTGAAGCTTTCTTT
CASSLSTVTNTEAFF
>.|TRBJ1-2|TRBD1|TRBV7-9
TGTGCCAGCAGCGCGCAGTTAGGACAGGGTAACTATGGCTACACCTTC
CASSAQLGQGNYGYTF
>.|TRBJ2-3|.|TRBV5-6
TGTGCCAGCAGCTATGCGGCTAGCACAGATACGCAGTATTTT
CASSYAASTDTQYF
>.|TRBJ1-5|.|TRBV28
TGTGCCACCCGTGATGGGCTAAGCAATCAGCCCCAGCATTTT
CATRDGLSNQPQHF
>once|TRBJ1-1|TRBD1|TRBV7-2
TGTGCCAGCAGCTCAGGACAGGGTCCGAACACTGAAGCTTTCTTT
CASSSGQGPNTEAFF
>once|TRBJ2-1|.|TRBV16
TGTGCCAGCAGCCAATCAGCGACAGACAATGAGCAGTTCTTC
CASSQSATDNEQFF
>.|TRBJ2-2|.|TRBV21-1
TGTGCCAGCAGCAGACTAAGGGACAGCTTGTCCGGGGAGCTGTTTTTT
CASSRLRDSLSGELFF
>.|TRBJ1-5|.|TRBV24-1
TGTGCCACCAGTGAGACTTATAGCAATCAGCCCCAGCATTTT
CATSETYSNQPQHF
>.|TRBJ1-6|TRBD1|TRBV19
TGTGCCAGTAGAACTGCAACCGGGACAGGGGGTGGTGGTTCACCCCTCCACTTT
CASRTATGTGGGGSPLHF
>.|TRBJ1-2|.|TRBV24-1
TGTGCCACCAGTGGAACGCGCTACGGGTATGGCTACACCTTC
CATSGTRYGYGYTF
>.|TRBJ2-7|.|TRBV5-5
TGCGCCAGCTTGGCGGGACTGAACCCAAGTGGCGAGCAGTACTTC
CASLAGLNPSGEQYF
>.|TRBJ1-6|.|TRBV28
TGTGCCAGCAGTTTCGGCCAGGGCCAATCACCCCTCCACTTT
CASSFGQGQSPLHF
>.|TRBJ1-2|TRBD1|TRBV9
TGTGCCAGCAGCGAGACCCAGGGGGCGGCTGGCTACACCTTC
CASSETQGAAGYTF
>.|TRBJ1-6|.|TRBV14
TGTGCCAGCAGCCCCGGGACTTCAACCCTCCACTTT
CASSPGTSTLHF
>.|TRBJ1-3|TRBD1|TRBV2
TGTGCCAGCAAAGAACAGGGGACTGGAAACACCATATATTTT
CASKEQGTGNTIYF
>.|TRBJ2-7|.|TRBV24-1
TGTGCCACCAGTGATTCGTCGGGAAGCAACGAGCAGTACTTC
CATSDSSGSNEQYF